Below, 12 T cell receptor beta chains from the same sample are listed, as sequenced in a study of cytomegalovirus exposure and HLA in healthy donors. 60 Vbeta and 13 Jbeta primers were used in PCR. Clones were sequenced by immunoSEQ multiplex PCR, and TCRdb holds only the in-frame ones, with some missing. In the table there are roughly 190,000 clones, about nine tenths of which are singletons. The sample was PBMCs. The receptor source for this set is a boy between 2 and 10 years old in good health and CMV-seronegative.

The CDR3 spells CASSSDSGYEQYF. CDR3 DNA sequence: TGTGCCAGCAGCTCGGATAGCGGCTACGAGCAGTACTTC. The chain recombines TRBV13 with TRBJ2-5; D is possibly TRBD2 (6 bases). The J call could be wrong; TRBJ2-7 is a better fit for the DNA end. Germline CDR1 PRHDT, CDR2 FYEKMQ (reference sequence). This CDR3 contains 13 residues.

This clone came up a few times. The chain employs TRBV11-2 and TRBJ2-3; 7 nucleotides agree with TRBD2. The germline CDR1 and CDR2 sequences are SGHAT and FQNNGV. The CDR3 sequence is 14 residues long. Trimming took 2 bases from V and 4 from J; bases not matched to a gene: 3. This CDR3 reads CASSLLGGADTQYF. The CDR3 DNA sequence: TGTGCCAGCAGCTTACTTGGGGGGGCAGATACGCAGTATTTT.

This CDR3 is CASSYSMVEAANEQYF. CDR3 coding DNA: TGTGCCAGCAGTTACTCGATGGTGGAGGCCGCGAATGAGCAGTACTTC. The rearrangement uses TRBV6-6 and TRBJ2-7; D possibly corresponds to TRBD2 (5 bases). CDR1 and CDR2 from the germline V gene are MNHNY and SVGAGI (reference sequence). V was trimmed by 0 bases and J by 7 bases, leaving 19 bases between them. The CDR3 covers 16 residues.

The rearrangement joins TRBV5-6 to TRBJ2-3; TRBD2 matches 7 bases. CDR1 SGHDT and CDR2 YYEEEE come from the germline V gene. V lost 2 bases, J lost 1 base, and 4 bases stayed unmatched. The CDR3 spans 15 residues. The CDR3 sequence is CASSFGGFGTDTQYF. The CDR3 DNA sequence: TGTGCCAGCAGCTTCGGGGGGTTTGGCACAGATACGCAGTATTTT.

The rearrangement links TRBV7-2 to TRBJ1-3; D possibly corresponds to TRBD1 (6 bases). Germline V gene lookup returns CDR1 SGHTA and CDR2 FQGNSA. This CDR3 comprises 15 residues. With 5 bases removed from V and 0 bases from J, the gap between germline ends came to 11 bases. The CDR3 reads CASSVGQSSGNTIYF. CDR3 nucleotide sequence: TGTGCCAGCAGCGTCGGACAGTCCTCTGGAAACACCATATATTTT.

The gene calls are TRBV7-8 and TRBJ2-7; possible D gene TRBD1, 6 bases. Per the germline V gene, CDR1 is SGHVS and CDR2 is FQNEAQ. CDR3 length equals 15 residues. V was trimmed by 5 bases and J by 3 bases, leaving 17 bases between them. The CDR3 reads CASSPRTVLFYEQYF. The CDR3 bases are TGTGCCAGCAGCCCACGGACAGTTCTTTTCTACGAGCAGTACTTC.

This rearrangement joins TRBV6-5 to TRBJ1-2; 8 nucleotides line up with TRBD1. Trimming at V came to 6 bases and at J to 5 bases, leaving 8 bases not matched to a gene. The CDR3 contains 14 residues. From germline, CDR1 is MNHEY and CDR2 SVGAGI. CDR3 sequence (DNA): TGTGCCAGCAGCAAGGACAGGGTCGGGTATGGCTACACCTTC. Translated: CASSKDRVGYGYTF.

The rearrangement joins TRBV5-1 to TRBJ2-7; the match to TRBD2 covers 9 bases. The CDR3 spans 14 residues. V gave up 7 bases and J gave up 0 bases; unmatched junction bases: 5. Looked up from germline, CDR1 is SGHRS and CDR2 is YFSETQ. This CDR3 reads CASSLSGGSYEQYF. The DNA for the CDR3 is TGCGCCAGCTCTCTTAGCGGGGGCTCCTACGAGCAGTACTTC.

The CDR3 is CASSSLGLQSSYNEQFF. In DNA form, the CDR3 reads TGTGCCAGCAGCTCGTTAGGACTCCAGAGCTCCTACAATGAGCAGTTCTTC. The rearrangement links TRBV7-6 to TRBJ2-1; tentatively, D is TRBD2 (5 bases). The germline CDR1 and CDR2 sequences are SGHVS and FNYEAQ. The CDR3 totals 17 residues. V was shortened by 4 bases and J by 0 bases, with 16 bases between the two germline ends.

Only one count was recorded for this clone. The genes are TRBV15 and TRBJ2-4; 7 bases map to TRBD1. In germline, CDR1 is LNHNV, CDR2 YYDKDF (reference sequence). The CDR3 spans 16 residues. After removal of 3 bases from V and 2 bases from J, the junction contained 7 bases not matched to a gene. CDR3 nucleotides: TGTGCCACCAGCAGGAGACAGGGAGTTTCCAAAAACATTCAGTACTTC. This encodes CATSRRQGVSKNIQYF.

V is TRBV6-6 and J is TRBJ2-7; D not certain. Trimming removed 4 bases at V and 0 bases at J, with 13 bases between. The CDR3 totals 15 residues. CDR1 is MNHNY, CDR2 SVGAGI, per germline (reference sequence). The chain's CDR3 is CASSFRPRSSYEQYF. DNA for the CDR3: TGTGCCAGCAGTTTCCGTCCCCGGAGCTCCTACGAGCAGTACTTC.

The chain links TRBV11-1 to TRBJ2-3; tentative D call: TRBD2 (5 bases). Germline V lookup: CDR1 SGHAT, CDR2 FQDESV (reference sequence). The V gene lost 8 bases and the J gene lost 1 base, with 13 bases spanning the gap. The CDR3 is made up of 14 amino acids. The CDR3 region has the DNA TGTGCCAGCCAACTTAGCGTCGGCACAGATACGCAGTATTTT. It encodes CASQLSVGTDTQYF.